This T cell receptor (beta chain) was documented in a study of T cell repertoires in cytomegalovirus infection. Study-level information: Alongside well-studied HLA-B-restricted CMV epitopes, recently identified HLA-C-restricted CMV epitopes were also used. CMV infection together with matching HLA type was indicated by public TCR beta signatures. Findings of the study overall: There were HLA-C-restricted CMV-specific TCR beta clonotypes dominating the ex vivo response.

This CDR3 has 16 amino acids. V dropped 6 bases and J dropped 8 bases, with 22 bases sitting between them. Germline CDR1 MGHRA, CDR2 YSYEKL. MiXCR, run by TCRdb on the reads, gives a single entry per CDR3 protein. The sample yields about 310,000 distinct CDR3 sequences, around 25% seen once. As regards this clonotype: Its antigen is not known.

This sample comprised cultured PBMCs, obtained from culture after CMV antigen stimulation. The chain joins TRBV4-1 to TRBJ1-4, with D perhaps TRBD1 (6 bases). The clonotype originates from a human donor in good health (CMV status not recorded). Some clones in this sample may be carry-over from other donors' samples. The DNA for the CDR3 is TGCGCCAGCAGTCCCCTGATATCAGGGGCTGGGGAAAAACTGTTTTTT. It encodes CASSPLISGAGEKLFF.